The 6 T cell receptor beta chains below all came from one sample that was sequenced in a study of spatial heterogeneity in lung cancer. TCRdb reanalysed the 5' RACE reads using MiXCR and keeps one entry per CDR3 protein. Of roughly 45,000 distinct CDR3 sequences listed, 20% to 25% are singletons. The time point: blood at routine non-recurrence follow-up after resection. The sequenced sample was PBMCs, obtained at follow-up. The receptors come from a female donor with early-stage non-small cell lung cancer.

The table lists this clonotype with a few counts. The gene calls are TRBV7-9 and TRBJ1-5; 8 bases map to TRBD1. CDR1 is SEHNR and CDR2 is FQNEAQ in the germline V gene (reference sequence). The CDR3 length is 17 residues. The V segment lost 0 bases and the J segment 5 bases; nucleotides outside the gene matches: 9. The DNA for the CDR3 is TGTGCCAGCAGCTTAGCGCGCGGGACAGGCCTAGATCAGCCCCAGCATTTT. As protein: CASSLARGTGLDQPQHF.

Worth noting for this clonotype: A much bigger clone sits one base away, suggesting this may be a read error. The chain recombines TRBV3-1 with TRBJ1-2; TRBD1 agrees at 9 bases. The germline V gene encodes CDR1 LGHDT and CDR2 YNNKEL (reference sequence). CDR3 length equals 13 residues. V gave up 6 bases and J gave up 12 bases; unmatched junction bases: 11. The CDR3 loop is CASRKQGGQGDTF. For the CDR3, the DNA is TGTGCCAGCAGGAAACAGGGGGGACAGGGCGACACCTTC.

The rearrangement joins TRBV4-1 to TRBJ2-5, with D possibly matching TRBD2 (5 bases). Germline V CDR1 and CDR2: MGHRA, YSYEKL. CDR3 length: 14 amino acids. The ends were cut back, 3 bases at V and 1 base at J, with 9 bases in the middle. In DNA form, the CDR3 reads TGCGCCAGCAGCCAGAGTGGACTCCAAGAGACCCAGTACTTC. As protein: CASSQSGLQETQYF.

The rearrangement uses TRBV5-6 and TRBJ2-1, with 10 bases aligning to TRBD2. In germline, CDR1 is SGHDT, CDR2 YYEEEE. The CDR3 consists of 17 residues. Trimming cost V 4 bases and J 4 bases; bases outside gene matches: 11. The DNA of the CDR3 is TGTGCCAGCAGCAGAAGAGGACTAGCGGATGAATACAATGAGCAGTTCTTC. Its translation: CASSRRGLADEYNEQFF.

This clonotype has a count of ten or more. This chain uses TRBV5-6 with TRBJ2-3; no definite D call. V was pared by 2 bases and J by 4 bases, with 5 bases between. CDR3 size: 12 residues. Germline lookup yields CDR1 SGHDT and CDR2 YYEEEE. The CDR3 here is CASSFGPDTQYF. CDR3 bases: TGTGCCAGCAGCTTTGGACCAGATACGCAGTATTTT.

J is TRBJ1-1 and V is TRBV6-1, with 8 bases matching TRBD1. V was clipped by 6 bases and J by 4 bases; unmatched bases: 7. The CDR3 runs to 14 residues. Germline V lookup: CDR1 MNHNS, CDR2 SASEGT. The CDR3 loop is CASSLTQGATEAFF. The CDR3, as DNA: TGTGCCAGCAGCCTAACTCAGGGGGCCACTGAAGCTTTCTTT.